Presented here are 24 T cell receptor beta chains from one specimen sequenced in a study of blood T cell repertoires in COVID-19. Sequencing was performed with immunoSEQ multiplex PCR; in TCRdb, only in-frame clones are kept and a portion is missing. This sample carries some 150,000 clones, about four fifths of them seen once, and the ten largest clones take roughly 1.5%. Sequenced material: peripheral blood. The source is a human donor in a cohort sampled during active COVID-19.

This clone was detected once. As DNA, the CDR3 is TGTGCCAGCAGCTTGGAAAAAGGTCCAGCGGGAGCCTCAGTGGCCCAGTACTTC. Encoded protein: CASSLEKGPAGASVAQYF. This sequence joins TRBV5-4 and TRBJ2-5; 8 bases map to TRBD2. Unmatched junction bases numbered 19, after V lost 0 bases and J lost 9 bases. This CDR3 has 18 residues. Germline V gene lookup returns CDR1 SGHNT and CDR2 YYREEE (reference sequence).

The V gene is TRBV5-1, the J gene TRBJ2-7, with 7 bases fitting TRBD2. From germline, CDR1 is SGHRS and CDR2 YFSETQ. Germline trimming cut 4 bases from V and 3 bases from J; bases unmatched to any gene: 16. The CDR3 loop spans 17 amino acids. The CDR3 protein is CASSRLEGGRDYYEQYF. CDR3 bases: TGCGCCAGCAGCCGATTGGAGGGCGGGAGAGATTACTACGAGCAGTACTTC. Using reference TRBV5-1 and TRBJ2-7 for the parts outside the CDR3, the full variable domain is KAGVTQTPRYLIKTRGQQVTLSCSPISGHRSVSWYQQTPGQGLQFLFEYFSETQRNKGNFPGRFSGRQFSNSRSEMNVSTLELGDSALYLCASSRLEGGRDYYEQYFGPGTRLTVT.

The chain carries TRBV11-3 and TRBJ2-1; maybe TRBD2 (6 bases). The germline V gene encodes CDR1 SGHNT and CDR2 YENEEA. Trimming pared 1 base from V and 9 bases from J, leaving 13 bases between. CDR3 length: 14 residues. This chain's CDR3 is CASSLAGERGEQFF. DNA of the CDR3: TGTGCCAGCAGCTTAGCGGGAGAAAGAGGTGAGCAGTTCTTC.

This chain connects TRBV24-1 to TRBJ1-4; D unclear. V lost 3 bases to trimming and J lost 6 bases, with 13 bases between them. Germline-derived CDR1 and CDR2 are KGHDR and SFDVKD. This CDR3 comprises 15 residues. The CDR3 DNA follows: TGTGCCACCAGTGATCCGGGAGAGGGCGATGAAAAACTGTTTTTT. This encodes CATSDPGEGDEKLFF.

The chain links TRBV11-2 to TRBJ2-1; 7 bases align to TRBD2. Trimming removed 3 bases from V and 4 bases from J; junction bases left unmatched: 6. CDR1 is SGHAT and CDR2 is FQNNGV in the germline V gene. CDR3 length: 15 residues. The CDR3: CASSFGRESYNEQFF. CDR3 sequence (DNA): TGTGCCAGCAGCTTTGGGCGGGAGTCGTACAATGAGCAGTTCTTC.

The chain recombines TRBV5-5 with TRBJ2-1; TRBD1 matches at 11 bases. Germline V gives CDR1 SGHKS, CDR2 YYEKEE (reference sequence). The junction had 5 bases not matched to a gene; V was cut back by 2 bases and J by 7 bases. The CDR3 extends over 15 amino acids. The CDR3 is CASSFGQGARNEQFF. The CDR3 DNA is TGTGCCAGCAGCTTTGGACAGGGGGCGCGAAATGAGCAGTTCTTC.

The V and J genes are TRBV7-9 and TRBJ1-2, with D maybe TRBD1 (5 bases). Germline-derived CDR1 and CDR2 are SEHNR and FQNEAQ (reference sequence). There are 16 residues in the CDR3. V lost 6 bases, J lost 5 bases, and 22 bases lay in between. In nucleotides, the CDR3 is TGTGCCAGCAGATCGGACACCGATGGTATCCTGTATGGCTACACCTTC. Translation gives CASRSDTDGILYGYTF.

The chain recombines TRBV19 with TRBJ2-3; possible D gene TRBD1, 5 bases. Germline CDR1 is LNHDA and CDR2 is SQIVND (reference sequence). The ends were cut back, 6 bases at V and 2 bases at J, with 18 bases in the middle. The CDR3 length is 16 residues. This chain's CDR3 is CASSLRQFLDTDTQYF. In DNA form, the CDR3 reads TGTGCCAGTAGCCTAAGACAGTTCCTGGACACAGATACGCAGTATTTT.

This clone turned up a few times. The chain couples TRBV5-4 to TRBJ1-2; perhaps TRBD1 as D (5 bases). CDR1 SGHNT and CDR2 YYREEE come from the germline V gene (reference sequence). Trimming left V 5 bases short and J 4 bases short, with 12 bases between. This CDR3 has 13 residues. CDR3 in amino acids: CASSLRGTYGYTF. For the CDR3, the DNA is TGTGCCAGCAGTCTAAGGGGCACCTATGGCTACACCTTC.

V is TRBV3-1 (or the pseudogene TRBV3-2) and J is TRBJ1-6; D gene unclear. From germline, CDR1 is LGHDT and CDR2 YNNKEL (reference sequence). The CDR3 spans 19 residues. Trimming stripped 0 bases from V and 0 bases from J, with 15 bases between. The CDR3 loop is CASSQDRMTLDSYNSPLHF. The DNA for the CDR3 is TGTGCCAGCAGCCAAGACAGGATGACACTCGACTCCTATAATTCACCCCTCCACTTT.

The rearrangement links TRBV5-1 to TRBJ2-3; no firm D call. Trimming removed 3 bases at V and 6 bases at J, with 14 bases between. CDR1 and CDR2 (germline): SGHRS, YFSETQ. The CDR3 runs to 14 residues. CDR3 in amino acids: CASSSAVAADTQYF. In DNA form, the CDR3 reads TGCGCCAGCAGCTCCGCCGTCGCCGCGGATACGCAGTATTTT. The entire variable domain, with the rest obtained from reference TRBV5-1 and TRBJ2-3, is as follows: KAGVTQTPRYLIKTRGQQVTLSCSPISGHRSVSWYQQTPGQGLQFLFEYFSETQRNKGNFPGRFSGRQFSNSRSEMNVSTLELGDSALYLCASSSAVAADTQYFGPGTRLTVL.

V gene TRBV7-6 combines with J gene TRBJ2-1, with 8 bases identical to TRBD2. Germline assignment: CDR1 SGHVS and CDR2 FNYEAQ. This CDR3 has 16 residues. The ends lost 2 bases at V and 10 bases at J; junction bases unmatched: 13. The CDR3: CASSLLLAGGSAEQFF. The CDR3 bases are TGTGCCAGCAGCTTATTGTTGGCGGGAGGAAGTGCGGAGCAGTTCTTC.

In nucleotides, the CDR3 is TGTGCCAGCAAGCAGGGAGGGACTGAAGCTTTCTTT. Residues: CASKQGGTEAFF. This chain uses TRBV2 with TRBJ1-1; tentatively, D is TRBD1 (5 bases). The V end lost 7 bases, the J end lost 5 bases, and 11 bases lay between the germline ends. The V gene's germline CDR1 is SNHLY and CDR2 FYNNEI. This CDR3 is built from 12 residues. Supplemented by reference TRBV2 and TRBJ1-1, the full variable domain reads EPEVTQTPSHQVTQMGQEVILRCVPISNHLYFYWYRQILGQKVEFLVSFYNNEISEKSEIFDDQFSVERPDGSNFTLKIRSTKLEDSAMYFCASKQGGTEAFFGQGTRLTVV.

The genes are TRBV18 and TRBJ2-7, with D possibly matching TRBD2 (6 bases). The CDR3 covers 13 residues. Germline CDR1 KGHSH, CDR2 LQKENI. V was shortened by 3 bases and J by 6 bases, with 12 bases between the two germline ends. CDR3 in amino acids: CASSPGAGREQYF. CDR3 bases: TGTGCCAGCTCACCTGGGGCGGGACGCGAGCAGTACTTC.

CDR3 sequence reads: CASRPSSTDTQYF. CDR3 DNA: TGTGCCAGCAGGCCGAGTAGCACAGATACGCAGTATTTT. The chain employs TRBV2 and TRBJ2-3; D not resolved. The CDR3 has 13 residues. In germline, CDR1 is SNHLY, CDR2 FYNNEI. The V and J ends lost 6 bases and 0 bases respectively, with 7 bases between them.

This clone was observed a few times. The V call is TRBV28, the J call TRBJ2-4; D might be TRBD1 (6 bases). The V and J ends lost 2 bases and 0 bases respectively, with 11 bases between them. The CDR3 sequence is 16 residues long. Germline CDR1 reads MDHEN; CDR2 reads SYDVKM. This CDR3 reads CASSLKGTLAKNIQYF. The CDR3 DNA reads TGTGCCAGCAGTTTAAAGGGGACACTAGCCAAAAACATTCAGTACTTC.

The CDR3 sequence: CASSFAVPGGRGYTF. The CDR3 nucleotides are TGTGCCAGCAGCTTTGCGGTCCCCGGGGGAAGAGGCTACACCTTC. V is TRBV5-6 and J is TRBJ1-2; tentative D call: TRBD1 (5 bases). V was pared by 2 bases and J by 8 bases, with 19 bases between. Germline V gives CDR1 SGHDT, CDR2 YYEEEE. The CDR3 consists of 15 residues.

The rearrangement uses TRBV9 and TRBJ1-1; the match to TRBD1 covers 7 bases. This CDR3 comprises 13 residues. Unmatched junction bases numbered 6, after V lost 3 bases and J lost 7 bases. The germline CDR1 and CDR2 sequences are SGDLS and YYNGEE. CDR3 bases: TGTGCCAGCAGCGGCGAGGGGGCAAGTGAAGCTTTCTTT. Its protein is CASSGEGASEAFF.

The chain uses TRBV6-4 and TRBJ1-1, with 7 nucleotides matching TRBD1. The germline V gene has CDR1 MRHNA and CDR2 SNTAGT. After removal of 7 bases from V and 1 base from J, the junction contained 6 bases not matched to a gene. The CDR3 has 14 amino acids. The CDR3 coding sequence is TGTGCCAGCAAGATGGGGACAGCGAACACTGAAGCTTTCTTT. This gives the protein CASKMGTANTEAFF.

The V and J genes are TRBV5-1 and TRBJ1-1, with TRBD1 matching over 8 bases. The CDR3 runs 14 residues. The J segment lost 1 base and the V segment lost 4 bases, leaving 3 bases of the junction unmatched. Germline-derived CDR1 and CDR2 are SGHRS and YFSETQ. The CDR3 DNA reads TGCGCCAGCAGCGAACAGGGGGGGAACACTGAAGCTTTCTTT. It encodes CASSEQGGNTEAFF.

CDR3 sequence reads: CASSQGQGSNQPQHF. The CDR3 coding sequence is TGCGCCAGCAGCCAAGGACAGGGAAGTAATCAGCCCCAGCATTTT. The chain joins TRBV4-1 to TRBJ1-5; 7 bases fit TRBD1. This CDR3 has 15 amino acids. The V segment lost 1 base and the J segment 4 bases; nucleotides outside the gene matches: 4. Germline V gives CDR1 MGHRA, CDR2 YSYEKL.

V usage is TRBV7-9 and J usage is TRBJ2-5; 8 bases are a match to TRBD1. The ends lost 6 bases at V and 5 bases at J; junction bases unmatched: 8. Germline loops: CDR1 SEHNR, CDR2 FQNEAQ (reference sequence). CDR3 length equals 14 residues. CDR3 in amino acids: CASSPGGPWETQYF. In nucleotides, the CDR3 is TGTGCCAGCAGTCCAGGGGGCCCATGGGAGACCCAGTACTTC.

This rearrangement joins TRBV10-1 to TRBJ2-5, with 7 nucleotides matching TRBD2. The CDR3 spans 13 residues. The V gene's germline CDR1 is WNHNN and CDR2 SYGVQD (reference sequence). Losses at the gene ends were 6 bases for V and 0 bases for J; bases not matched to a gene: 1. CDR3 sequence reads: CASRLADQETQYF. Here the CDR3 DNA reads TGCGCCAGCAGGCTAGCGGACCAAGAGACCCAGTACTTC.

The chain is built from TRBV7-2 and TRBJ2-5; TRBD2 matches 8 bases. Germline V gives CDR1 SGHTA, CDR2 FQGNSA. The CDR3 extends over 16 amino acids. Germline trimming cut 4 bases from V and 7 bases from J; bases unmatched to any gene: 14. This chain's CDR3 is CASSSLAGRGDRTQYF. In DNA, the CDR3 is TGTGCCAGCAGCTCCTTAGCGGGGAGGGGGGATCGGACCCAGTACTTC. The full variable domain, in which reference TRBV7-2 and TRBJ2-5 provide the parts outside the CDR3, is GAGVSQSPSNKVTEKGKDVELRCDPISGHTALYWYRQSLGQGLEFLIYFQGNSAPDKSGLPSDRFSAERTGGSVSTLTIQRTQQEDSAVYLCASSSLAGRGDRTQYFGPGTRLLVL.